This TCR beta chain comes out of a study of blood T cell repertoires in COVID-19. In the study overall: The analysed material was cDNA or gDNA that came from T cells, B-cell-depleted T cells, or PBMCs.

The CDR3 has 13 residues. J gave up 2 bases and V 6 bases, and 4 bases lay outside the gene matches. Germline loops: CDR1 SNHLY, CDR2 FYNNEI. In the original analysis: Reference gene primer amplification yielded estimated nucleated cell counts. The method was immunoSEQ multiplex PCR; TCRdb's version includes in-frame clones alone and lacks a portion of them. V, J and clone size were drawn from that table, and D and trimming were deduced from the DNA. The sample holds about 180,000 clones, approximately 83% seen once. The chain couples TRBV2 to TRBJ2-7; TRBD1 agrees at 7 bases. The TCR originated in a woman aged 55-70 years with acute or convalescent COVID-19. Sequenced: peripheral blood. CDR3 loop: CASSRDRAYEQYF. CDR3 DNA sequence: TGTGCCAGCAGCCGGGACAGAGCCTACGAGCAGTACTTC.